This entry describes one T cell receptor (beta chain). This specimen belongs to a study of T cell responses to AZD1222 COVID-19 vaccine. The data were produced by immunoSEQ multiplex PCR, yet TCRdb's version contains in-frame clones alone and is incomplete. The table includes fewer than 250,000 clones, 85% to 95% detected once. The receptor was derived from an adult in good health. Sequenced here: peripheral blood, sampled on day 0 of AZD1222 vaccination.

The CDR3 nucleotides read TGTGCCAGCCTATCACAGGGGGCAGACTATGGCTACACCTTC. Protein product: CASLSQGADYGYTF. The V and J genes are TRBV18 and TRBJ1-2; 9 bases map to TRBD1. The CDR3 has 14 residues. CDR1 KGHSH and CDR2 LQKENI come from the germline V gene. Trimming took 8 bases from V and 3 from J; bases not matched to a gene: 7. The whole variable domain, filled in from reference TRBV18 and TRBJ1-2, reads NAGVMQNPRHLVRRRGQEARLRCSPMKGHSHVYWYRQLPEEGLKFMVYLQKENIIDESGMPKERFSAEFPKEGPSILRIQQVVRGDSAAYFCASLSQGADYGYTFGSGTRLTVV.